The clone carrying this T cell receptor (beta chain) was counted ten times or more. The germline V gene has CDR1 LNHDA and CDR2 SQIVND (reference sequence). Deletions cut 3 bases from V and 0 bases from J, with 17 bases between. There are 17 residues in the CDR3. Profiling that covered TCR beta VDJ and CDR3 relied on genomic DNA as its template. TCRdb recomputed calls from the reads with MiXCR, one row per CDR3 protein. The table records about 160,000 distinct CDR3 sequences, 40% to 60% of them present only once. The data stem from a study of CD8+CD57+ T cells in acquired aplastic anemia. Selection for sequencing was limited to patients who had shown CD8+CD57+ cell expansion by flow cytometry.

The receptor comes from a human donor with aplastic anemia. Sequenced material: sorted CD4+, CD8+, or CD8+CD57+ T cells (not recorded which) from PBMCs. V is TRBV19 and J is TRBJ1-1, with TRBD1 as a possible D gene (5 bases). The CDR3 here is CASSMAGRGTLNTEAFF. As DNA, the CDR3 is TGTGCCAGTAGTATGGCAGGGCGGGGGACCCTGAACACTGAAGCTTTCTTT.